The 25 T cell receptor beta chains reported below all come from one sample, sequenced in a study of metastatic and nonmetastatic thyroid tumors. Each patient went into thyroid surgery without having received any treatment. Via MiXCR, TCRdb re-called the PCR reads. The sample has over 15,000 clones, roughly 15% seen once. The specimen was blood. These receptors were obtained from a male donor with papillary thyroid cancer or a benign thyroid nodule (not recorded which). Some clones in this sample may be carry-over from other donors' samples.

The sample holds one count of this clone. This chain links TRBV20-1 with TRBJ1-2, with D unclear. The V end was cut by 6 bases, the J end by 7 bases, with 21 bases between. This CDR3 is built from 14 residues. CDR1 DFQATT and CDR2 SNEGSKA come from the germline V gene (reference sequence). The CDR3 nucleotides are TGCAGTGCCCCATCAGACGGGTTCGTTGGTGGCTACACCTTC. This encodes CSAPSDGFVGGYTF.

In its sample, this clone was seen many times. This chain uses TRBV5-6 with TRBJ2-1, with 12 bases that match TRBD2. The J segment lost 5 bases and the V segment lost 1 base, leaving 4 bases of the junction unmatched. The CDR3 totals 16 residues. Germline V gene lookup returns CDR1 SGHDT and CDR2 YYEEEE. As DNA, the CDR3 is TGTGCCAGCAGCTTGAGGACTAGCGGGATAAACAATGAGCAGTTCTTC. Its protein is CASSLRTSGINNEQFF. Filled out from reference TRBV5-6 and TRBJ2-1, the complete variable domain reads DAGVTQSPTHLIKTRGQQVTLRCSPKSGHDTVSWYQQALGQGPQFIFQYYEEEERQRGNFPDRFSGHQFPNYSSELNVNALLLGDSALYLCASSLRTSGINNEQFFGPGTRLTVL.

This clone occurred many times. The chain has TRBV3-1 and TRBJ2-7, with 7 bases identical to TRBD2. Germline V gene data show CDR1 as LGHDT and CDR2 as YNNKEL (reference sequence). CDR3 length equals 15 residues. Trimming at V came to 1 base and at J to 5 bases, leaving 8 bases not matched to a gene. CDR3 nucleotides: TGTGCCAGCAGCCAAGGACCGGCGGGAGAGAACGAGCAGTACTTC. It is translated as CASSQGPAGENEQYF.

This clone was picked up many times. This chain links TRBV28 with TRBJ1-2; D is ambiguous. The CDR3 covers 12 residues. The V gene lost 5 bases and the J gene lost 0 bases, with 4 bases spanning the gap. Germline loops: CDR1 MDHEN, CDR2 SYDVKM. The CDR3 here is CASSPANYGYTF. The CDR3 DNA is TGTGCCAGCAGTCCAGCTAACTATGGCTACACCTTC.

This clone occurred many times. This chain links TRBV5-6 with TRBJ2-6; D call uncertain. The length of the CDR3 is 16 residues. V was pared by 4 bases and J by 0 bases, with 11 bases between. Germline V CDR1 and CDR2: SGHDT, YYEEEE. CDR3 bases: TGTGCCAGCAGCCACATAGGCTCCTCTGGGGCCAACGTCCTGACTTTC. This codes for CASSHIGSSGANVLTF. The entire variable domain, with the rest obtained from reference TRBV5-6 and TRBJ2-6, is as follows: DAGVTQSPTHLIKTRGQQVTLRCSPKSGHDTVSWYQQALGQGPQFIFQYYEEEERQRGNFPDRFSGHQFPNYSSELNVNALLLGDSALYLCASSHIGSSGANVLTFGAGSRLTVL.

This clone has a count of ten or more. The chain recombines TRBV18 with TRBJ2-3, with 9 bases identical to TRBD1. Germline assignment: CDR1 KGHSH and CDR2 LQKENI. CDR3 length: 15 residues. The ends lost 4 bases at V and 2 bases at J; junction bases unmatched: 4. For the CDR3, the DNA is TGTGCCAGCTCACAGGGACAGGGAAACACAGATACGCAGTATTTT. It encodes CASSQGQGNTDTQYF.

The gene calls are TRBV20-1 and TRBJ2-7; TRBD2 matches 9 bases. The CDR3 is made up of 15 amino acids. CDR1 is DFQATT and CDR2 is SNEGSKA in the germline V gene (reference sequence). V shed 3 bases, J shed 2 bases, and the junction held 8 bases outside the gene matches. CDR3 in DNA: TGCAGTGCTAGGCAGTCTGCGGGGGGGACCTACGAGCAGTACTTC. This translates into CSARQSAGGTYEQYF.

This clone came up many times. V gene TRBV28 combines with J gene TRBJ2-7; tentatively, D is TRBD1 (5 bases). This CDR3 has 12 residues. V shed 7 bases and J shed 6 bases, with 13 bases lying between them. Germline assignment: CDR1 MDHEN and CDR2 SYDVKM. The CDR3 reads CASIAGFGEQYF. In DNA, the CDR3 is TGTGCCAGCATTGCAGGGTTCGGCGAGCAGTACTTC. Based on the CDR3 plus reference TRBV28 and TRBJ2-7, the full variable domain is DVKVTQSSRYLVKRTGEKVFLECVQDMDHENMFWYRQDPGLGLRLIYFSYDVKMKEKGDIPEGYSVSREKKERFSLILESASTNQTSMYLCASIAGFGEQYFGPGTRLTVT.

This clone was seen many times. The chain combines TRBV7-6 with TRBJ2-3; possibly TRBD1 or TRBD2 for D (5 bases each). Trimming left V 1 base short and J 2 bases short, with 10 bases between. The CDR3 is 15 amino acids. Germline V gene sequence: CDR1 SGHVS, CDR2 FNYEAQ. CDR3 coding DNA: TGTGCCAGCAGCTTAGTAGGGACCCTCACAGATACGCAGTATTTT. Its protein product is CASSLVGTLTDTQYF.

This clone was observed at least ten times. The chain carries TRBV7-3 and TRBJ1-1; TRBD1 matches 7 bases. V lost 5 bases, J lost 0 bases, and 3 bases stayed unmatched. The CDR3 is made up of 14 amino acids. Germline CDR1 and CDR2: SGHTA and FQGTGA. The CDR3 DNA sequence: TGTGCCAGCAGCGCGACAGGGATGAACACTGAAGCTTTCTTT. This codes for CASSATGMNTEAFF.

Many counts were recorded for this clone. V usage is TRBV6-1 and J usage is TRBJ2-1; 10 nucleotides line up with TRBD2. The germline V gene encodes CDR1 MNHNS and CDR2 SASEGT. V lost 7 bases to trimming and J lost 9 bases; unmatched junction nucleotides: 9. The CDR3 runs 14 residues. The CDR3 DNA reads as TGTGCCAGCACCCCAAGCGGGAGGGTTGGTGAGCAGTTCTTC. Translated: CASTPSGRVGEQFF.

This clone was recorded many times. The rearrangement joins TRBV20-1 to TRBJ1-1, with D unclear. Trimming removed 3 bases at V and 4 bases at J, with 15 bases between. CDR1 DFQATT and CDR2 SNEGSKA come from the germline V gene (reference sequence). CDR3 size: 14 residues. The CDR3 reads CSASPAASTTEAFF. CDR3 in DNA: TGCAGTGCTAGCCCCGCGGCAAGCACCACTGAAGCTTTCTTT.

This clone is deemed medium-sized. V gene TRBV4-1 combines with J gene TRBJ2-7; D may match TRBD1 or TRBD2 (5 bases each). CDR1 and CDR2 (germline): MGHRA, YSYEKL. This CDR3 is built from 13 residues. V dropped 4 bases and J dropped 2 bases, with 9 bases sitting between them. The CDR3 loop is CASSRDGTYEQYF. The CDR3 DNA is TGCGCCAGCAGCCGGGACGGGACCTACGAGCAGTACTTC.

In this sample, this clone is medium-sized. The CDR3 here is CASRPSGGYNEQFF. DNA for the CDR3: TGTGCCAGCAGGCCTAGCGGGGGGTACAATGAGCAGTTCTTC. The chain links TRBV6-1 to TRBJ2-1; 11 bases align to TRBD2. Germline V CDR1 and CDR2: MNHNS, SASEGT. V was clipped by 6 bases and J by 4 bases; unmatched bases: 2. The CDR3 loop spans 14 amino acids.

In this sample, this clone turned up many times. The V and J genes are TRBV27 and TRBJ2-7, with a possible D match to TRBD1 (6 bases). Looked up from germline, CDR1 is MNHEY and CDR2 is SMNVEV (reference sequence). Trimming pared 6 bases from V and 0 bases from J, leaving 15 bases between. The CDR3 is 15 amino acids. The CDR3 DNA reads TGTGCCAGCAGAGAACAGGGATCTAGCTCCTACGAGCAGTACTTC. The encoded protein is CASREQGSSSYEQYF.

This clone came up many times. CDR3 residues: CASSLKSHYNEQFF. The CDR3 DNA sequence: TGTGCCAGCAGCCTAAAGAGCCATTACAATGAGCAGTTCTTC. The chain is built from TRBV7-6 and TRBJ2-1, with D unclear. Trimming removed 5 bases from V and 4 bases from J, with 12 bases in between. The CDR3 runs to 14 residues. The germline CDR1 and CDR2 sequences are SGHVS and FNYEAQ.

V is TRBV4-1 and J is TRBJ1-5, with TRBD1 matching 7 bases. J was trimmed by 4 bases and V by 6 bases; bases with no gene match: 6. The CDR3 runs to 14 residues. CDR1 and CDR2 (germline): MGHRA, YSYEKL. The CDR3 protein is CASREQGGNQPQHF. Here the CDR3 DNA reads TGCGCCAGCAGGGAGCAGGGGGGGAATCAGCCCCAGCATTTT.

This clone was picked up many times. This chain connects TRBV6-1 to TRBJ2-7; D is tentatively TRBD1 or TRBD2 (5 bases each). The germline CDR1 and CDR2 sequences are MNHNS and SASEGT. The ends were cut back, 2 bases at V and 3 bases at J, with 11 bases in the middle. CDR3 length: 14 amino acids. The CDR3 DNA sequence: TGTGCCAGCAGTGAACAGGGAGTAGTCTACGAGCAGTACTTC. It specifies CASSEQGVVYEQYF.

The V call is TRBV30, the J call TRBJ1-4, with D uncertain. The CDR3 extends over 14 amino acids. Germline V gene data show CDR1 as GTSNPN and CDR2 as SVGIG (reference sequence). Trimming removed 1 base from V and 3 bases from J, with 9 bases in between. The CDR3 nucleotides read TGTGCCTGGAGTGGGGTGGGTGCTAATGAAAAACTGTTTTTT. It codes for CAWSGVGANEKLFF. The full variable domain, rest sourced from reference TRBV30 and TRBJ1-4, is SQTIHQWPATLVQPVGSPLSLECTVEGTSNPNLYWYRQAAGRGLQLLFYSVGIGQISSEVPQNLSASRPQDRQFILSSKKLLLSDSGFYLCAWSGVGANEKLFFGSGTQLSVL.

This clone came up many times. This chain connects TRBV5-4 to TRBJ2-3, with 13 bases identical to TRBD2. Germline V CDR1 and CDR2: SGHNT, YYREEE (reference sequence). Trimming cost V 1 base and J 5 bases; bases outside gene matches: 1. The CDR3 consists of 15 residues. The CDR3 nucleotides read TGTGCCAGCAGCTTGACTAGCGGGAGGGTAGATACGCAGTATTTT. This sequence encodes CASSLTSGRVDTQYF.

In its sample, this clone was seen many times. This chain connects TRBV3-1 to TRBJ2-2; 8 nucleotides agree with TRBD2. This CDR3 region has 17 residues. Trimming took 6 bases from V and 4 from J; bases not matched to a gene: 13. Per the germline V gene, CDR1 is LGHDT and CDR2 is YNNKEL (reference sequence). In DNA, the CDR3 is TGTGCCAGCAGTTTAGAGCGGGAGATGGCCAGCACCGGGGAGCTGTTTTTT. This gives the protein CASSLEREMASTGELFF. The entire variable domain, with the rest obtained from reference TRBV3-1 and TRBJ2-2, is as follows: DTAVSQTPKYLVTQMGNDKSIKCEQNLGHDTMYWYKQDSKKFLKIMFSYNNKELIINETVPNRFSPKSPDKAHLNLHINSLELGDSAVYFCASSLEREMASTGELFFGEGSRLTVL.

In its sample, this clone was seen many times. The chain combines TRBV20-1 with TRBJ2-5; D might be TRBD1 or TRBD2, each matching 5 bases. The germline gives CDR1 DFQATT, CDR2 SNEGSKA (reference sequence). The ends were cut back, 0 bases at V and 3 bases at J, with 17 bases in the middle. CDR3 length: 16 amino acids. The CDR3 reads CSARDLPGARKETQYF. The CDR3 nucleotides are TGCAGTGCTAGAGATCTTCCCGGGGCTAGAAAAGAGACCCAGTACTTC.

This clone was detected many times. This chain uses TRBV7-9 with TRBJ2-7, with 12 bases identical to TRBD2. Germline CDR1 is SEHNR and CDR2 is FQNEAQ (reference sequence). CDR3 length: 15 residues. With V trimmed by 5 bases and J by 5 bases, 7 bases remained unmatched. The CDR3 loop is CASSETSGSLHEQYF. The DNA for the CDR3 is TGTGCCAGCAGCGAGACTAGCGGGAGTCTCCACGAGCAGTACTTC. The full variable domain, its missing parts supplied by reference TRBV7-9 and TRBJ2-7, is DTGVSQNPRHKITKRGQNVTFRCDPISEHNRLYWYRQTLGQGPEFLTYFQNEAQLEKSRLLSDRFSAERPKGSFSTLEIQRTEQGDSAMYLCASSETSGSLHEQYFGPGTRLTVT.

At least ten counts were recorded for this clone. V usage is TRBV7-3 and J usage is TRBJ1-1; D ambiguous. Deletions cut 1 base from V and 4 bases from J, with 7 bases between. The germline CDR1 and CDR2 sequences are SGHTA and FQGTGA. This CDR3 is built from 13 residues. The CDR3 region is CASSLIGSTEAFF. The CDR3 DNA follows: TGTGCCAGCAGCTTAATAGGGTCCACTGAAGCTTTCTTT.

The gene calls are TRBV9 and TRBJ1-3; no reliable D call. The CDR3 spans 17 residues. The germline CDR1 and CDR2 sequences are SGDLS and YYNGEE. With 4 bases removed from V and 0 bases from J, the gap between germline ends came to 17 bases. The CDR3 sequence: CASSPVGMVFSGNTIYF. The CDR3 coding sequence is TGTGCCAGCAGCCCAGTAGGGATGGTTTTCTCTGGAAACACCATATATTTT.